This T cell receptor beta chain was sequenced in a study of graft-versus-host responses after intestinal transplantation. Across the study: Induction using anti-thymocyte globulin, followed by tacrolimus and steroids for 2 to 4 years, was given to all recipients. Study-wide results and limits: The presence of high graft-versus-host to host-versus-graft clonal ratios in allografts characterized patients with graft-donor T cell macrochimerism. GvH clones were identified in recipient marrow, with some first appearing in ileum or blood.

About this clone: The antigen remains undetermined.

V trimming: 1 base; J trimming: 3 bases; junction bases outside the gene matches: 10. The CDR3 contains 17 residues. The V gene's germline CDR1 is SGHDT and CDR2 YYEEEE. Generated by immunoSEQ multiplex PCR, the TCRdb table keeps only in-frame clones and is missing some. The sample records approximately 93,000 clones, about 90% being singletons. Sequenced here: unstimulated CD8+ T cells sorted from spleen or lymph node cells, sampled before transplant. The chain carries TRBV5-6 and TRBJ2-7; 10 bases match TRBD2. The receptor's source is a human donor who was the organ donor for an intestinal transplant. CDR3 bases: TGTGCCAGCAGCTTGTCTAGCGGGAGAATGTCGTTCTACGAGCAGTACTTC. Translation: CASSLSSGRMSFYEQYF.